The rows below give T cell receptor beta chains drawn from one sample of a study of CD8+ T cells in alopecia areata. Measured with immunoSEQ multiplex PCR; TCRdb has only the in-frame clones, and not every one. The sample consists of approximately 150,000 clones, around 64% of them appearing once. The sequencing used CD8+ T cells sorted from blood, collected at week 0. These receptors were taken from a human donor with alopecia areata. CDR3s include the opening cysteine and the closing phenylalanine or tryptophan. A D gene is named only where the DNA matches it firmly. Not all rows give a size; the values are once, few, many and, for expanded clones, a class.

v_call	cdr3_length	j_call	d_call	clone_size	cdr3_aa	cdr3_nt
TRBV27	14	TRBJ1-1	.	.	CASSYGAGGTEAFF	TGTGCCAGCAGTTACGGGGCTGGTGGCACTGAAGCTTTCTTT
TRBV27	15	TRBJ1-1	.	.	CASSPYSTGNTEAFF	TGTGCCAGCAGTCCCTACTCGACAGGGAACACTGAAGCTTTCTTT
TRBV5-1	12	TRBJ1-5	.	.	CASREGNQPQHF	TGCGCCAGCAGGGAAGGCAATCAGCCCCAGCATTTT
TRBV15	12	TRBJ2-7	TRBD2	.	CSPAGGPYEQYF	TGTTCCCCAGCGGGGGGGCCATACGAGCAGTACTTC
TRBV7-9	16	TRBJ2-1	TRBD2	.	CASSGTLRGDYNEQFF	TGTGCCAGCAGCGGGACTTTGCGGGGGGACTACAATGAGCAGTTCTTC
TRBV9	13	TRBJ2-7	.	few	CASSVDTSYEQYF	TGTGCCAGCAGCGTAGACACTTCCTACGAGCAGTACTTC
TRBV30	14	TRBJ2-7	TRBD2	.	CAWSGTSGAYEQYF	TGTGCCTGGAGTGGGACTAGCGGCGCCTACGAGCAGTACTTC
TRBV4-1	16	TRBJ1-2	.	.	CASSQHLVRAQDGYTF	TGCGCCAGCAGCCAACATCTTGTTCGGGCCCAAGATGGCTACACCTTC
TRBV7-9	17	TRBJ2-3	.	few	CASSRIAGAPSTDTQYF	TGTGCCAGCAGCCGCATAGCCGGGGCGCCGAGCACAGATACGCAGTATTTT
TRBV29-1	14	TRBJ2-3	.	.	CGAGRAARTDTQYF	TGCGGGGCCGGAAGGGCAGCGAGAACAGATACGCAGTATTTT
TRBV23-1	19	TRBJ1-4	TRBD1	few	CASSQWFGQGEYGSEKLFF	TGCGCCAGCAGTCAATGGTTTGGACAGGGGGAATATGGAAGCGAAAAACTGTTTTTT
TRBV25-1	12	TRBJ2-5	TRBD2	.	CASSGGGETQYF	TGTGCCAGCAGTGGCGGGGGGGAGACCCAGTACTTC
TRBV5-6	16	TRBJ2-2	TRBD2	.	CASSLGLAGRTGELFF	TGTGCCAGCAGCTTAGGACTAGCCGGGAGGACCGGGGAGCTGTTTTTT
TRBV5-1	15	TRBJ2-1	TRBD2	.	CASKLLAGERDEQFF	TGCGCCAGCAAACTACTAGCGGGGGAACGTGATGAGCAGTTCTTC
TRBV15	17	TRBJ1-1	TRBD1	.	CATSRDLWYRGVTEAFF	TGTGCCACCAGCAGAGATCTTTGGTACAGGGGAGTCACTGAAGCTTTCTTT
TRBV2	14	TRBJ2-1	TRBD2	.	CASRRGTTYNEQFF	TGTGCCAGCAGGAGAGGGACTACTTACAATGAGCAGTTCTTC
TRBV25-1	12	TRBJ1-5	.	.	CASSEGGQPQHF	TGTGCCAGCAGTGAAGGGGGACAGCCCCAGCATTTT
TRBV7-9	15	TRBJ2-1	.	.	CASSLVNPPASEQFF	TGTGCCAGCAGCTTAGTGAACCCCCCGGCGAGTGAGCAGTTCTTC
TRBV6-4	16	TRBJ1-2	TRBD1	.	CASSDSMGQGNYGYTF	TGTGCCAGCAGTGACTCGATGGGACAGGGGAACTATGGCTACACCTTC
TRBV7-2	15	TRBJ1-6	.	.	CASSGKDRFGSPLHF	TGTGCCAGCAGCGGGAAAGACAGGTTTGGTTCACCCCTCCACTTT
TRBV25-1	11	TRBJ1-2	.	.	CASSLGNGYTF	TGTGCCAGCAGTCTAGGCAATGGCTACACCTTC
TRBV9	12	TRBJ2-7	.	.	CASSGDSYEQYF	TGTGCCAGCAGCGGGGACTCCTACGAGCAGTACTTC
TRBV13	14	TRBJ2-7	TRBD2	few	CASSRGGGTYEQYF	TGTGCCAGCAGCAGGGGCGGGGGGACCTACGAGCAGTACTTC
TRBV2	13	TRBJ1-2	TRBD1	.	CASSVGTGGLRVF	TGTGCCAGCAGTGTCGGGACAGGGGGCCTCCGAGTCTTC
TRBV9	14	TRBJ2-5	.	.	CASSQHGDQETQYF	TGTGCCAGCAGCCAACACGGAGACCAAGAGACCCAGTACTTC
TRBV11-3	16	TRBJ2-6	TRBD1	.	CASSTTDRDGANVLTF	TGTGCCAGCAGCACCACCGACAGGGATGGGGCCAACGTCCTGACTTTC
TRBV25-1	13	TRBJ2-7	.	.	CASSDFGSYEQYF	TGTGCCAGCAGTGATTTCGGGAGCTACGAGCAGTACTTC
TRBV27	15	TRBJ2-6	.	.	CASSLQALGANVLTF	TGTGCCAGCAGTTTACAGGCATTGGGGGCCAACGTCCTGACTTTC
TRBV6-4	14	TRBJ2-1	TRBD1	.	CASSAQTGAGEQFF	TGTGCCAGCAGTGCTCAGACAGGGGCGGGGGAGCAGTTCTTC
TRBV29-1	12	TRBJ1-5	.	.	CSVGRVNQPQHF	TGCAGCGTTGGGCGGGTCAATCAGCCCCAGCATTTT
TRBV29-1	15	TRBJ2-1	TRBD1	.	CSVEGGTGEYNEQFF	TGCAGCGTTGAAGGAGGGACAGGGGAGTACAATGAGCAGTTCTTC
TRBV9	14	TRBJ1-1	.	few	CASSVQTAPTEAFF	TGTGCCAGCAGCGTCCAGACGGCGCCCACTGAAGCTTTCTTT
TRBV2	10	TRBJ1-1	.	.	CASITVEAFF	TGTGCCAGCATAACCGTTGAAGCTTTCTTT
TRBV29-1	12	TRBJ1-2	.	.	CSVPDGYGPYTF	TGCAGCGTTCCTGACGGGTATGGGCCCTACACCTTC
TRBV13	13	TRBJ2-3	.	few	CASSFQARDTQYF	TGTGCCAGCAGCTTTCAAGCGAGAGATACGCAGTATTTT
TRBV27	14	TRBJ2-7	TRBD2	few	CASSRGTRGYEQYF	TGTGCCAGCAGTCGTGGGACTAGGGGGTACGAGCAGTACTTC
TRBV27	14	TRBJ2-5	.	.	CASSVQGGQETQYF	TGTGCCAGCAGTGTCCAGGGGGGCCAAGAGACCCAGTACTTC
TRBV4-1	16	TRBJ2-1	.	few	CASSQDDGGFYNEQFF	TGCGCCAGCAGCCAAGATGACGGGGGTTTCTACAATGAGCAGTTCTTC
TRBV29-1	13	TRBJ2-7	.	.	CSVVGGQRSEQYF	TGCAGCGTTGTGGGGGGCCAGAGGTCCGAGCAGTACTTC
TRBV15	17	TRBJ1-4	.	.	CATSSTPPGARNEKLFF	TGTGCCACCAGCAGCACCCCTCCAGGGGCAAGGAATGAAAAACTGTTTTTT
TRBV29-1	15	TRBJ1-4	.	few	CSAAGLGATNEKLFF	TGCAGCGCCGCCGGTCTCGGGGCAACTAATGAAAAACTGTTTTTT
TRBV5-1	16	TRBJ2-1	TRBD1	.	CASSARQGGLYNEQFF	TGCGCCAGCAGCGCACGACAGGGGGGCCTCTACAATGAGCAGTTCTTC
TRBV25-1	12	TRBJ2-2	.	.	CASTPWDGELFF	TGTGCCAGCACACCCTGGGACGGGGAGCTGTTTTTT
TRBV7-9	15	TRBJ2-3	TRBD2	once	CASSPAGGAGDTQYF	TGTGCCAGCAGCCCCGCGGGGGGGGCAGGAGATACGCAGTATTTT
TRBV4-1	14	TRBJ2-7	.	.	CASSQGRVSYEQYF	TGCGCCAGCAGCCAAGGCAGGGTCTCCTACGAGCAGTACTTC
TRBV4-1	15	TRBJ2-2	.	few	CASSLLRGNTGELFF	TGCGCCAGCAGCCTTCTTAGGGGCAACACCGGGGAGCTGTTTTTT
TRBV29-1	11	TRBJ1-2	.	.	CSVETMSGYTF	TGCAGCGTTGAAACAATGTCGGGCTACACCTTC
TRBV15	12	TRBJ2-1	.	.	CATSSEGNEQFF	TGTGCCACCAGCAGTGAAGGTAATGAGCAGTTCTTC
TRBV7-9	14	TRBJ2-7	.	.	CASSLVKGFVEQYF	TGTGCCAGCAGCTTAGTCAAGGGTTTCGTAGAGCAGTACTTC